A selection of T cell receptor beta chains follows, all from one sample in a study of tumor and adjacent non-tumor tissue in lung cancer. TCRdb re-analysed the multiplex PCR reads in MiXCR, keeping a single row per CDR3 protein. The sample consists of 90,000 to 100,000 distinct CDR3 sequences, around three quarters of them appearing once. The sample taken for sequencing was distant non-tumor lung tissue. Receptor source: a man aged 60 to 75 with small cell lung cancer. The CDR3 runs from the conserved cysteine through the conserved F or W. The D gene is left open where the match is weak. The listing skips clone size in some rows; elsewhere it reads once, few, many or a size class.

V	D	J	size	DNA	CDR3
TRBV6-4	.	TRBJ2-2	.	TGTGCCAGCAGTGAAGCGGAGAACACCGGGGAGCTGTTTTTT	CASSEAENTGELFF
TRBV4-1	TRBD1	TRBJ2-2	once	TGCGCCAGCAGCCAATACGACAGAAACACAGGGGAGCTGTTATTT	CASSQYDRNTGELLF
TRBV6-2/TRBV6-3	TRBD2	TRBJ2-7	.	TGTGCCGGCAGTCGACTAGCGGGATACTACGAGCAGTACTTC	CAGSRLAGYYEQYF
TRBV6-1	.	TRBJ1-5	many	TGTGCCAGCAGTGAAGTGACCTCGGGGGGTCAGCCCCAGCATTTT	CASSEVTSGGQPQHF
TRBV5-5	.	TRBJ2-7	.	TGTGCCAGTAGCTTACGTACAGAGACCTACGAGCAGTACTTT	CASSLRTETYEQYF
TRBV10-3	.	TRBJ2-1	.	TGTGCCATCAGCCGAGAGGAGGATTCTTACAATGAGCAGTTCTTC	CAISREEDSYNEQFF
TRBV11-2	.	TRBJ1-3	.	TGTGCCAACATCCAGGGCGCTCTCTCTGGAAACGCCATATATTTT	CANIQGALSGNAIYF
TRBV5-1	TRBD2	TRBJ2-1	.	TGCGTCAACACCTCTAGCGGGACAGTTGGGAATGAGCAGTTCTTC	CVNTSSGTVGNEQFF
TRBV18	TRBD1	TRBJ1-2	.	TGTGCCAGCACCGGACAGGGTGTCGGCGGCTACACCTTC	CASTGQGVGGYTF
TRBV29-1	.	TRBJ2-1	.	TGCAGCGTTGAAGTGGGCGGCCCAAAGGTGTACAATGAGCAGTTCTTC	CSVEVGGPKVYNEQFF
TRBV6-6	.	TRBJ2-5	.	TGTGTCAGCAGTTACTCCATTGGACAAGGCCTAGACCAAGAGACCCAATACTTC	CVSSYSIGQGLDQETQYF
TRBV6-1	TRBD1	TRBJ1-5	.	TGTACCAGTTCAGGGGGTCATAGCAATCAGCCCCAGCATTTT	CTSSGGHSNQPQHF
TRBV7-3	.	TRBJ2-5	.	TGTGCCAGCAGCTTAACGGGCGCAAAGGGAAGGGAGAACCAGTACTTC	CASSLTGAKGRENQYF
TRBV5-6	.	TRBJ1-1	.	TGTGCCAACAGCCTGGGACCTTTAGAAGCTTTCTTT	CANSLGPLEAFF
TRBV4-1	.	TRBJ1-5	.	TGCGTCATCAGCCAAGATCGGGGGCGGCGCAATCAACCCCAGCATTTT	CVISQDRGRRNQPQHF
TRBV5-1	.	TRBJ1-3	.	TGCGCCAGTAAAGCTCGGGACTGTGGAAACACCATATATTTT	CASKARDCGNTIYF
TRBV20-1	TRBD2	TRBJ2-7	.	TGCCGTGCTAGAGACTTACTAGCGTCAAGCTCCTACGAGCAGTACTTC	CRARDLLASSSYEQYF
TRBV12-3/TRBV12-4	TRBD1	TRBJ1-1	.	TGTGCCAGCAGATCCAACATCCCGACAGGGAGGGAGACTGAAGTTTTCTTT	CASRSNIPTGRETEVFF
TRBV29-1	.	TRBJ2-3	.	TGTAGCGCTGAATGGGGGGGGCGAGATACGCAGTATTTT	CSAEWGGRDTQYF
TRBV5-6	.	TRBJ2-5	.	TGTGCCAACAGCTTGAGGATTCGGGAGACCCAGTACTTC	CANSLRIRETQYF
TRBV12-3/TRBV12-4	.	TRBJ2-7	once	TGTGCCAGCAGATGGGCCCACCAAGGGTACTTCGAGCAGTACTTC	CASRWAHQGYFEQYF
TRBV6-1	.	TRBJ1-6	.	TGTGCCACCAGTGAGGCCGACATGGAGACTTCACCCCTCCACTTT	CATSEADMETSPLHF
TRBV12-3/TRBV12-4	TRBD2	TRBJ2-4	many	TGTGCCAGCAGTTTATCGCTTAGCGGGATCGCCAAAAACATTCAGTACTTC	CASSLSLSGIAKNIQYF
TRBV14	TRBD2	TRBJ2-1	.	TGTGCCAGCAGCCAAGATTATATCACTAGCGGGAGGAAGGGTAATGAGGAGTTCTTC	CASSQDYITSGRKGNEEFF